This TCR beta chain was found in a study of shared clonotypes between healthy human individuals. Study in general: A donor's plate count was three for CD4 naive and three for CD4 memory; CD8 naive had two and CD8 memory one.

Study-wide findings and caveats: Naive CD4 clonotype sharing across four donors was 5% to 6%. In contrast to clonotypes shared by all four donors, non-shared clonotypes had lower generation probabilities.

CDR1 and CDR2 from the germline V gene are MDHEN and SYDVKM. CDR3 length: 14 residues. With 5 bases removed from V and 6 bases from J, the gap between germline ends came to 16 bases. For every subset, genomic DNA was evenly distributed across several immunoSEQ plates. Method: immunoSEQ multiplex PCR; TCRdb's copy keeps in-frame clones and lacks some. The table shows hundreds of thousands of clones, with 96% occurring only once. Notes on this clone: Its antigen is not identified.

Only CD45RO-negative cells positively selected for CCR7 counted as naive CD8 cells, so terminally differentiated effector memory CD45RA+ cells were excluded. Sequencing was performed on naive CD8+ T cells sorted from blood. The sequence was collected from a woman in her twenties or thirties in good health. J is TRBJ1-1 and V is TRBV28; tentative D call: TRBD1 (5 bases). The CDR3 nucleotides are TGTGCCAGCAGTCTCCGCAGGGAAGGATCTGAAGCTTTCTTT. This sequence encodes CASSLRREGSEAFF.